This note documents a single TCR beta chain sequence. Its specificity is unknown. Coverage ceases 3 residues before the CDR3 finishes, and the germline J gene fills in the end. Average input was approximately 1.3 ug genomic DNA for immunoSEQ TCR beta CDR3 amplification. Sequencing was performed with immunoSEQ multiplex PCR; in TCRdb, only in-frame clones are kept and a portion is missing. In total, the table holds roughly 22,000 clones. This sample was taken from a study of T cells in women clearing cervical HPV infection. Study-level findings and limits: CIN3+ cases had significantly higher TCR richness than controls; evenness did not differ.

Germline CDR1 and CDR2: MDHEN and SYDVKM. The CDR3 has 16 residues. The sequence came from a woman aged 18 to 69 with a cervical HPV16 infection that either progressed to CIN3+ or cleared (not recorded which). V gene TRBV28 combines with J gene TRBJ1-2; 9 bases fit TRBD1. The sequencing input was blood buffy coat. CDR3 residues: CASRTPGTGMFGGYTF. Partial CDR3 DNA: TGTGCCAGCAGAACCCCCGGGACAGGGATGTTCGGGGGC.